This T cell receptor beta chain originates from a study of blood T cell repertoires in COVID-19. As for the study in general: The study drew acute and convalescent COVID-19 samples from the United States, Italy and Spain. PBMCs, B-cell-depleted T cells, or T cells were the source of the cDNA or gDNA that made up the material.

The authors' processing: Reference gene primers were amplified, and this amplification served to estimate nucleated cell counts. Generated by immunoSEQ multiplex PCR, the TCRdb table keeps only in-frame clones and is missing some. That table supplies the V and J calls and clone size; D and trimming were determined from the DNA. The sample holds over 100,000 clones, just under 85% seen once. CDR3 length: 17 residues. V gave up 6 bases and J gave up 3 bases, with 23 bases separating them. CDR1 and CDR2 from the germline V gene are LNHDA and SQIVND (reference sequence). The V gene is TRBV19, the J gene TRBJ1-2, with D uncertain. Sequencing was carried out using peripheral blood. The TCR was taken from a woman older than 75 with active or convalescent COVID-19. CDR3 in DNA: TGTGCCAGTAGCTTCTCGAACCAAAGAGGGATTCACTATGGCTACACCTTC. Protein: CASSFSNQRGIHYGYTF.